Listed here is a single T cell receptor beta chain. This specimen belongs to a study of blood T cell repertoires in COVID-19. Assay used: immunoSEQ multiplex PCR; TCRdb lists only in-frame clones, some missing. The repertoire holds 200,000 or so clones, roughly 79% seen once, with 9% to 15% in the top ten. The clonotype comes from a woman of 80 years or more with COVID-19, enrolled during active disease. Sample: peripheral blood.

The CDR3 region has the DNA TGTGCCAGCAGCAACCAGGGTTTCAACACTGAAGCTTTCTTT. This codes for CASSNQGFNTEAFF. The chain combines TRBV7-2 with TRBJ1-1; D is possibly TRBD1 (5 bases). Germline CDR1 and CDR2: SGHTA and FQGNSA. V was cut by 5 bases and J by 2 bases, with 12 bases left in between. This CDR3 has 14 amino acids. Together with reference TRBV7-2 and TRBJ1-1, the CDR3 gives the full variable domain: GAGVSQSPSNKVTEKGKDVELRCDPISGHTALYWYRQSLGQGLEFLIYFQGNSAPDKSGLPSDRFSAERTGGSVSTLTIQRTQQEDSAVYLCASSNQGFNTEAFFGQGTRLTVV.